The source of this T cell receptor beta chain is a study of cytomegalovirus exposure and HLA in healthy donors. The PCR contained 60 Vbeta and 13 Jbeta primers. Using immunoSEQ multiplex PCR, the repertoire was profiled, and TCRdb retains in-frame clones only, with some absent. The sample lists around 140,000 clones, roughly 9.6% occurring once. CDR3 length: 18 amino acids. Germline-derived CDR1 and CDR2 are LNHDA and SQIVND (reference sequence). Trimming removed 3 bases from V and 0 bases from J, with 18 bases in between. The source of this sequence is a middle-aged woman in good health and CMV-seropositive. The sample was PBMCs. This sequence joins TRBV19 and TRBJ1-3; D unresolved. The CDR3 sequence is CASSIEARPLGSGNTIYF. Written as DNA, the CDR3 is TGTGCCAGTAGTATCGAGGCGCGGCCACTTGGCTCTGGAAACACCATATATTTT.